Included here is one T cell receptor (beta chain) sequence, with context. What it recognizes is unknown. The record originates from a study of cytomegalovirus exposure and HLA in healthy donors. In the PCR, 60 Vbeta and 13 Jbeta primers were used. As handled by the study authors: Per a later analysis, the number of unique TCR beta chains was approximately 80 million, of which about 11 million were shared. Using immunoSEQ multiplex PCR, the repertoire was profiled, and TCRdb retains in-frame clones only, with some absent. From that table come the V and J calls and clone size; the DNA was used to work out D and trimming. Found here are 120,000 to 150,000 clones, 60% to 85% of them singletons; the top ten hold approximately 2.8%. This CDR3 spans 17 amino acids. The V and J ends lost 0 bases and 5 bases, in that order; junction bases with no gene match: 8. Germline assignment: CDR1 MGHRA and CDR2 YSYEKL.

General study findings and limits: Highly shared variants forming one cluster were likely a sequencing artifact. TCR beta chains numbering under 200 were designated cytomegalovirus-associated.

This clonotype was sampled from a male donor in good health and CMV-seronegative. The V gene is TRBV4-1, the J gene TRBJ1-2, with 11 bases aligning to TRBD1. The specimen was PBMCs. CDR3 DNA sequence: TGCGCCAGCAGCCAAGACCGGACAGGGGGCGCAAGGTATGGCTACACCTTC. Protein sequence: CASSQDRTGGARYGYTF.